Included here is one TCR beta chain sequence, with context. The data belong to a study of blood T cell repertoires in COVID-19. Study overall: Acute-phase and convalescent COVID-19 samples originated in the United States, Italy and Spain. Sources were T cells, B-cell-depleted T cells, or PBMCs; the material itself was cDNA or gDNA.

Germline assignment: CDR1 KGHSH and CDR2 LQKENI. The V gene end was trimmed by 4 bases and the J gene end by 3 bases; junction bases not matched to a gene: 5. This CDR3 is 15 amino acids long. In the authors' methods: Estimates of nucleated cell counts were drawn from the amplification of reference gene primers. Some clones are missing from TCRdb's copy, which holds only in-frame ones; the method was immunoSEQ multiplex PCR. Clonal size and the V and J genes are those of that table, whereas D and trimming came from the DNA. The sample comprises 65,000 or so clones, around 87% of which are singletons, and about a tenth rests with the top ten.

Sequenced input: peripheral blood. The TCR originated in a human donor with acute or convalescent COVID-19. The donor label of this sample is uncertain. V is TRBV18 and J is TRBJ2-4, with 8 nucleotides matching TRBD1. In nucleotides, the CDR3 is TGTGCCAGCTCACAAGACAGGGGAGGCAAAAACATTCAGTACTTC. Translated, it gives CASSQDRGGKNIQYF.